This T cell receptor (beta chain) came from a study of spatial heterogeneity in lung cancer. Study-level findings and limits: For expanded intratumoral alpha and beta TCRs, counts tracked tumor mutation counts.

Points on this clonotype: Its antigen is unidentified. For a library built for alpha chains, this beta chain is a stray read; little rests on its size.

In TCRdb, the 5' RACE reads were re-called with MiXCR into one record per CDR3 protein. This table has 4,000 to 5,000 distinct CDR3 sequences, around an eighth appearing once. Germline V gene lookup returns CDR1 LNHDA and CDR2 SQIVND (reference sequence). J gave up 7 bases and V 5 bases, and 13 bases lay outside the gene matches. The length of the CDR3 is 16 residues. Time point defined: sample taken at primary tumor resection. Sequencing was performed on whole RNA extracted from tumor and nontumor lung tissue, or from frozen PBMC, and the material was left unsorted. The chain employs TRBV19 and TRBJ1-5; 8 nucleotides align to TRBD1. The input for sequencing was lung tumor tissue, taken at surgery. The sequence came from a male donor with early-stage non-small cell lung cancer. CDR3: CASSVRTGSLEQPQHF. In DNA, the CDR3 is TGTGCCAGTAGTGTCCGGACAGGGAGTCTGGAGCAGCCCCAGCATTTT.